This paragraph covers one TCR beta chain sequence. These data are taken from a study of blood T cells in healthy people across ages. Sample-barcoded 5' priming and a J-beta primer mix drove a second PCR of 7 to 11 cycles. Each CDR3 protein gets one entry after TCRdb re-called the 5' RACE reads with MiXCR. The table lists 600,000 to 900,000 distinct CDR3 sequences, roughly 24% of them singletons. This sample was also put to use in a study of T cells of mothers and their children. That source notes: It was related mother-child pairs that showed slightly higher overlap than unrelated pairs, without reaching significance.

The sequenced sample was blood. This TCR was sampled from a boy aged 5-17 years in good health.

CDR3 amino acids: CASRFGGTEAFF. The CDR3, as DNA: TGTGCCAGCAGATTCGGGGGGACTGAAGCTTTCTTT. The chain employs TRBV6-5 and TRBJ1-1; a weak D match, TRBD1 (5 bases). V dropped 6 bases and J dropped 5 bases, with 10 bases sitting between them. Germline values: CDR1 MNHEY, CDR2 SVGAGI. This CDR3 has 12 amino acids.